The T cell receptor (beta chain) under discussion was sequenced for a study of Graves' ophthalmopathy and Graves' hyperthyroidism (dated by TCRdb to the late 2010s). Some background on the complete study: Peripheral blood was collected before any treatment was given, at the time of initial diagnosis. TCR beta repertoire signatures were used to distinguish Graves' ophthalmopathy from Graves' hyperthyroidism and to predict progression to ophthalmopathy. In total, some 130 blood samples were TCR-sequenced: around 42 ophthalmopathy, some 80 hyperthyroidism and some 17 hyperthyroidism-to-ophthalmopathy patients. To explore V-J signatures distinguishing ophthalmopathy from hyperthyroidism, a discovery set of under 110 patients (roughly 45 ophthalmopathy, 55 to 60 stable hyperthyroidism) was enrolled. The independent validation cohort included approximately 19 hyperthyroidism patients plus 17 patients who later progressed from hyperthyroidism to ophthalmopathy. In five to seven hyperthyroidism patients, T-cell repertoires of thyroid tissue and blood were compared. Following sample collection, hyperthyroidism patients were given methimazole at a starting dose of 30 mg daily, and ophthalmopathy patients were given high-dose intravenous methylprednisolone.

Ophthalmopathy patients had moderately to severely active disease, Clinical Activity Score of at least 3, NOSPECS grade of at least 4, and disease duration under 3 months. Patients were excluded if they had other autoimmune diseases, uncontrolled infections, pregnancy or lactation. Clinical symptoms, serum thyroxine, TRAb, thyroid ultrasound and orbital computed tomography were used for diagnosis. Using Ficoll-Paque density gradient centrifugation, PBMCs were isolated from 9 to 10 ml of fresh peripheral blood. Total RNA was extracted using Trizol reagent, and RNA quality was checked on an Agilent 2100 Bioanalyzer. Trimming costs V 5 bases and J 5 bases, and their ends lie 21 bases apart. CDR1 is given as SEHNR and CDR2 as FQNEAQ, both from the germline V gene (reference sequence). The CDR3 sequence holds 16 residues, the cysteine and phenylalanine included. Only the CDR3 portion is preserved as DNA: 48 bases, with reading frame beginning at the first base.

Regarding this clonotype: The antigen it binds to is not known. No base quality information exists; no much larger clone differs at one position.

The study at large found these results: Most expanded thyroid clonotypes with frequency above 0.001 were also detected in blood, suggesting blood repertoires may reflect the thyroid immune response. No statistical method was used to predetermine the sample size, and group allocation was not hidden from the investigators. In cross-validation, the 13-signature model distinguished ophthalmopathy from stable hyperthyroidism with around 90% sensitivity and 81.08% specificity, while in the test set the corresponding values were roughly 80% and 75%. In validation, the model predicted ophthalmopathy progression with about 71% sensitivity and around 72% specificity; about a dozen predicted patients were CT-confirmed with GO in a median of about 7.1 months.

For repertoire sequencing, the TCR beta CDR3 regions were amplified from RNA transcripts. A first-round RT-PCR used HTBI primers with the Qiagen OneStep RT-PCR kit, followed by a second-round multiplex PCR, size selection and purification. The libraries underwent paired-end sequencing with 100 bp reads on an Illumina HiSeq2000. Per the authors' processing: Reads were processed with SOAPnuke, discarding reads with adapters, uncalled bases, mean Phred below 15, or no exact constant-primer or identifier match. COPE v1.2.5 was used to merge high-quality paired reads. Clonotypes were defined as unique nucleotide sequences and were aligned to IMGT TRB V, D and J references using MiTCR v1.1. Only V-J combinations with frequency above 0.0001 were analysed, covering around 99% of repertoires. A TCR clonal expansion and chaos score per V-J combination was defined as the ratio of F50 clonal expansion to chaos observed in the TCRdist matrix. Welch's t-statistics and random forest were used to reduce the features to 10 to 15 V-J combinations, which were then used as input to a naive Bayes classifier. The Morisita-Horn index was used to measure how similar the thyroid and blood repertoires were. In TCRdb, the public reads were trimmed at Q25 with fastp and aligned with MiXCR, with productive beta chains retained. Under each unique CDR3 protein, matching rows form one entry showing the most common genes and DNA. In this record, the V and J calls reflect TCRdb's handling and not the investigators' own analysis. In all, the sample holds hundreds of thousands of distinct CDR3 sequences, and about 44% of those were seen once. Of the sample, 35% to 55% is held by the ten largest clones.

The receptor was isolated from an adult man with Graves' ophthalmopathy. The V and J genes are TRBV7-9 and TRBJ1-2, and the D gene may be TRBD1, 5 bases matching. Sequences were obtained from peripheral blood. The CDR3 sequence is CASSQERQGISYGYTF. DNA sequence: TGTGCCAGCAGCCAAGAACGTCAGGGTATTTCATATGGCTACACCTTC.